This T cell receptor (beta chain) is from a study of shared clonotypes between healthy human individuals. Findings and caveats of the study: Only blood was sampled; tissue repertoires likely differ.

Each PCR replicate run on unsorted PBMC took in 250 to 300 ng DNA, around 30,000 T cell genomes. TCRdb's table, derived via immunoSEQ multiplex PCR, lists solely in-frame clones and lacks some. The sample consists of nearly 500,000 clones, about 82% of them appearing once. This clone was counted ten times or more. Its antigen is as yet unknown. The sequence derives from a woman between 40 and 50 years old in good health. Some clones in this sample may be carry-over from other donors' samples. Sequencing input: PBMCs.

The CDR3: CASSVSGLNEQFF. The CDR3 bases are TGTGCCAGCAGTGTTTCAGGTCTCAATGAGCAGTTCTTC. The chain links TRBV6-1 to TRBJ2-1; no definite D call. CDR3 length equals 13 residues. V lost 4 bases and J 6 bases, leaving 10 bases between the germline ends. The germline V gene has CDR1 MNHNS and CDR2 SASEGT.